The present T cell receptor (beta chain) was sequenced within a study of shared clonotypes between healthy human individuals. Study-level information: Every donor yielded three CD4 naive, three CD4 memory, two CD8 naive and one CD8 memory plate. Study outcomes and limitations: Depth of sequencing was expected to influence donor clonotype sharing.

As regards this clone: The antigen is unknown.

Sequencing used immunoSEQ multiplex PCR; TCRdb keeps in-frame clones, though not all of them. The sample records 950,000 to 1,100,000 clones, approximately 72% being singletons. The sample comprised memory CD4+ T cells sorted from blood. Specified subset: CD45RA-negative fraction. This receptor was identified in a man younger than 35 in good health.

CDR3: CASSFSVTAGGSYEQYF. The DNA of the CDR3 is TGTGCCAGCAGCTTTTCCGTCACAGCGGGAGGATCCTACGAGCAGTACTTC. V is TRBV11-2 and J is TRBJ2-7; TRBD2 aligns across 9 bases. Germline CDR1 is SGHAT and CDR2 is FQNNGV. This CDR3 comprises 17 residues. The trim removed 3 bases at V and 1 base at J, leaving 10 bases unmatched.